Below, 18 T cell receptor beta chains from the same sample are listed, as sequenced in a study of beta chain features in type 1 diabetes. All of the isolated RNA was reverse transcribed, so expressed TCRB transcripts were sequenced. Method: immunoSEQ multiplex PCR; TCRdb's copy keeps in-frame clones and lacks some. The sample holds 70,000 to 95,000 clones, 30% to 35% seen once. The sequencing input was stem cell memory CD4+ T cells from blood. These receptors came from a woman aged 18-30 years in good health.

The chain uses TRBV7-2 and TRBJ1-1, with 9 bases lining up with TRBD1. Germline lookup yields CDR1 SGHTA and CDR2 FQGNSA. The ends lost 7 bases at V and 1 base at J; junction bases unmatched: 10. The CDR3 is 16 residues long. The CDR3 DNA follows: TGTGCCAGCAACCGGGGACAGGGTTGGTCGAACACTGAAGCTTTCTTT. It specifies CASNRGQGWSNTEAFF.

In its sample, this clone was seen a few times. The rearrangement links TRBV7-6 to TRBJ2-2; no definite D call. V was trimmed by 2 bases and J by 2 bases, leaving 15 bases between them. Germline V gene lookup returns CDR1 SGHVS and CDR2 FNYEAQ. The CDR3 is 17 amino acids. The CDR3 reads CASSLLAPFDNTGELFF. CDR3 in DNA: TGTGCCAGCAGCTTATTAGCTCCTTTCGACAACACCGGGGAGCTGTTTTTT.

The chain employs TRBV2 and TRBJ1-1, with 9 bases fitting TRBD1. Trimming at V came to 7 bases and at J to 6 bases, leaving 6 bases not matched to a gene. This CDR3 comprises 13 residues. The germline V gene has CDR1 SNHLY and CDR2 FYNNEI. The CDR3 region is CASIYRGPAEAFF. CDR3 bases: TGTGCCAGCATCTACAGGGGGCCGGCTGAAGCTTTCTTT.

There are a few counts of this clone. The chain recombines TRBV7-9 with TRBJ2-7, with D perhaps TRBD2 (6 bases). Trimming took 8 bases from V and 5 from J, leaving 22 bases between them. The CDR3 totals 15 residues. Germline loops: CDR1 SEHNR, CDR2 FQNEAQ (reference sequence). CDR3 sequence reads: CASGTRGGTFHEQYF. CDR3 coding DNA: TGTGCCAGCGGAACCCGGGGCGGGACGTTCCACGAGCAGTACTTC.

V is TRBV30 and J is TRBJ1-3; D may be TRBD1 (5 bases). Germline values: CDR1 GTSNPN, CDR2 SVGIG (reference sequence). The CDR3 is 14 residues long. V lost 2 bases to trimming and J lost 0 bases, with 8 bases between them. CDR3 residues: CAWSPTASGNTIYF. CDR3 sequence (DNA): TGTGCCTGGAGTCCGACAGCCTCTGGAAACACCATATATTTT.

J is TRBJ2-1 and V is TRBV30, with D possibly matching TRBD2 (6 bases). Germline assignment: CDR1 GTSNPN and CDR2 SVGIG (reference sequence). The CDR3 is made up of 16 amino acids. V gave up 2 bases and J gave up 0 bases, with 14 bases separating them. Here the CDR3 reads CAWSFIEAGSYNEQFF. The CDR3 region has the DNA TGTGCCTGGAGTTTCATCGAAGCGGGCTCCTACAATGAGCAGTTCTTC.

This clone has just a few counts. The CDR3 region has the DNA TGTGCCAGCTCACCTGGGGCTAATAGCAATCAGCCCCAGCATTTT. Translation: CASSPGANSNQPQHF. The chain joins TRBV18 to TRBJ1-5, with a tentative D call TRBD1 (5 bases). The CDR3 is 15 amino acids. Between the trimmed V and J ends, which lost 3 bases and 0 bases, there was a span of 9 bases. The germline gives CDR1 KGHSH, CDR2 LQKENI.

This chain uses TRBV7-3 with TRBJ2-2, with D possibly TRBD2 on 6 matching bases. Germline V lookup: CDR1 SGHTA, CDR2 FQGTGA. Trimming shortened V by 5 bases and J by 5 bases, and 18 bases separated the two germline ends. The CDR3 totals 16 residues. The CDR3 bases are TGTGCCAGCAGCATCAGCGGTGTCGGGAGAACCGGGGAGCTGTTTTTT. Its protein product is CASSISGVGRTGELFF.

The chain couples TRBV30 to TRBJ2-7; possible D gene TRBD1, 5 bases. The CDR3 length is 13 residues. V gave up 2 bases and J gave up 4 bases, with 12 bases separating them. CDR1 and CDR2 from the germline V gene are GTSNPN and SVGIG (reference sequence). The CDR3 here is CAWSTGVGYEQYF. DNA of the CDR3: TGTGCCTGGAGTACAGGAGTGGGGTACGAGCAGTACTTC.

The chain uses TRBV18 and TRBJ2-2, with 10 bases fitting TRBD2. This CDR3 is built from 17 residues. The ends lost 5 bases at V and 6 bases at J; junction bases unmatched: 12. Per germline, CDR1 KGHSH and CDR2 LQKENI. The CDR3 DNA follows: TGTGCCAGCTCAACCGGAGGCGCTAGCGGGAGCCCCGGGGAGCTGTTTTTT. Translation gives CASSTGGASGSPGELFF.

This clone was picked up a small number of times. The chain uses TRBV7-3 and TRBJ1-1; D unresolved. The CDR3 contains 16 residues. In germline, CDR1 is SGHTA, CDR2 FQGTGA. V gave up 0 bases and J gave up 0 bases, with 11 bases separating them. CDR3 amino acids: CASSLTSRVMNTEAFF. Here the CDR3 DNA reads TGTGCCAGCAGCTTAACGTCGAGGGTCATGAACACTGAAGCTTTCTTT.

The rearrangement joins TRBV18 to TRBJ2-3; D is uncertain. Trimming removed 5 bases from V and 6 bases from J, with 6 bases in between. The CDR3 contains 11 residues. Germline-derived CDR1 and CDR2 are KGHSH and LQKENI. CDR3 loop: CASSAADTQYF. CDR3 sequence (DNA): TGTGCCAGCTCAGCAGCGGATACGCAGTATTTT. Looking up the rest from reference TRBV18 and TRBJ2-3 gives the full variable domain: NAGVMQNPRHLVRRRGQEARLRCSPMKGHSHVYWYRQLPEEGLKFMVYLQKENIIDESGMPKERFSAEFPKEGPSILRIQQVVRGDSAAYFCASSAADTQYFGPGTRLTVL.

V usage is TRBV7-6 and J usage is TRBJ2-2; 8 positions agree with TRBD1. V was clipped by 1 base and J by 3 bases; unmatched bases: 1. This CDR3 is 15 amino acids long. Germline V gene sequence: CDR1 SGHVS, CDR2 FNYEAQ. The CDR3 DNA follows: TGTGCCAGCAGCTTAGGGGACAGGTACACCGGGGAGCTGTTTTTT. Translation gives CASSLGDRYTGELFF.

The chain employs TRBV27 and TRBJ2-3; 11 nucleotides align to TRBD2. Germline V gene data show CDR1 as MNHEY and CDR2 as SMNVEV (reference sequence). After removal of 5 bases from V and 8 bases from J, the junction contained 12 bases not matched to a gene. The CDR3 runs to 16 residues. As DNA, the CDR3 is TGTGCCAGCAGTCTCTCCTTAGCGGGAGGGCCGGTTACGCAGTATTTT. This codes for CASSLSLAGGPVTQYF.

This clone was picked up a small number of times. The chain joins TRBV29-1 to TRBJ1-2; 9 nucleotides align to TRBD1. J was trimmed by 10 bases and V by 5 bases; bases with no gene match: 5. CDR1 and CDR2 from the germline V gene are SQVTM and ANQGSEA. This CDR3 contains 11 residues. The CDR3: CSVSGQGLYTF. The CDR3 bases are TGCAGCGTTTCGGGACAGGGTCTCTACACCTTC.

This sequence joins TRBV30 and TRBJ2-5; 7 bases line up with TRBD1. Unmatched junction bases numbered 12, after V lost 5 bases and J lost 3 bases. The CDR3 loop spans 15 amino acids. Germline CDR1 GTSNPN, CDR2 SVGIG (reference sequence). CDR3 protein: CAWSPRGPQEETQYF. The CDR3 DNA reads TGTGCCTGGTCTCCTAGGGGGCCCCAGGAAGAGACCCAGTACTTC.

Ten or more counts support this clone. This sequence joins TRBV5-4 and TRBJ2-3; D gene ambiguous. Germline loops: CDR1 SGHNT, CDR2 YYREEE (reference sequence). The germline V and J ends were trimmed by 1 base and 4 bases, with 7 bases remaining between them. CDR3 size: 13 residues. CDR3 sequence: CASSLNRADTQYF. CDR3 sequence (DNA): TGTGCCAGCAGCTTGAATCGAGCAGATACGCAGTATTTT.

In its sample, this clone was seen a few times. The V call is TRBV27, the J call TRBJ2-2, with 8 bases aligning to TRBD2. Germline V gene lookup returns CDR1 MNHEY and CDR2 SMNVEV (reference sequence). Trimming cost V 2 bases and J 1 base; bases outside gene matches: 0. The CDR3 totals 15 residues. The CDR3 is CASSLAGGNTGELFF. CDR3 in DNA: TGTGCCAGCAGTTTAGCGGGGGGGAACACCGGGGAGCTGTTTTTT.